This is a list of T cell receptor beta chains from one sample in a study of blood T cell repertoires in COVID-19. The repertoire was sequenced with immunoSEQ multiplex PCR; TCRdb's copy has only in-frame clones and lacks some. The sample shows 170,000 or so clones, approximately 87% of them seen only once. The sample consisted of peripheral blood. The receptors were gathered from a young woman who had recovered from COVID-19. Each CDR3 is given with its conserved first and last residue. The D gene is left open where the match is weak. Only part of the rows carry a size: once, few, many, or a class if the clone is expanded.

J,D,V,size,CDR3,DNA
TRBJ1-1,NA,TRBV3-1/TRBV3-2,NA,CASSQDDNEAFF,TGTGCCAGCAGCCAAGATGACAATGAAGCTTTCTTT
TRBJ2-4,NA,TRBV4-3,NA,CASSQTGGGVNIQYF,TGCGCCAGCAGCCAAACCGGGGGTGGTGTAAACATTCAGTACTTC
TRBJ1-4,NA,TRBV7-9,NA,CASSLVSTNEKLFF,TGTGCCAGCAGCTTAGTCTCAACTAATGAAAAACTGTTTTTT
TRBJ2-1,TRBD2,TRBV5-1,once,CASPTFSGTSYNEQFF,TGCGCCAGCCCCACATTCTCCGGGACTAGCTACAATGAGCAGTTCTTC
TRBJ2-1,TRBD2,TRBV4-2,NA,CASSQPSGGHYNEQFF,TGTGCCAGCAGCCAACCCAGCGGGGGACACTACAATGAGCAGTTCTTC
TRBJ2-3,NA,TRBV5-4,few,CASSGGDGSTDTQYF,TGTGCCAGCAGCGGCGGGGACGGGAGCACAGATACGCAGTATTTT
TRBJ1-1,NA,TRBV4-3,NA,CASSQGAGTEAFF,TGCGCCAGCAGCCAAGGAGCAGGCACTGAAGCTTTCTTT
TRBJ1-2,NA,TRBV29-1,NA,CSVEGGQHGYTF,TGCAGCGTTGAAGGCGGGCAGCACGGCTACACCTTC
TRBJ2-7,NA,TRBV6-6,NA,CASNGGGYEQYF,TGTGCCAGCAACGGGGGAGGTTACGAGCAGTACTTC
TRBJ2-1,NA,TRBV3-1/TRBV3-2,NA,CASSQDVQGSRSRDNEQFF,TGTGCCAGCAGCCAGGACGTCCAGGGGAGTCGGTCCAGGGACAATGAGCAGTTCTTC
TRBJ2-2,NA,TRBV4-1,NA,CASSQDRGIRTGELFF,TGCGCCAGCAGCCAAGATCGCGGGATTAGAACCGGGGAGCTGTTTTTT
TRBJ1-3,NA,TRBV7-9,NA,CASSLRETTGNTIYF,TGTGCCAGCAGCTTACGTGAGACAACTGGAAACACCATATATTTT
TRBJ2-1,TRBD1,TRBV7-6,NA,CASSLGQGLDNEQFF,TGTGCCAGCAGCCTAGGACAGGGCTTGGACAATGAGCAGTTCTTC
TRBJ2-7,NA,TRBV6-2/TRBV6-3,NA,CASSYVDEQYF,TGTGCCAGCAGTTACGTAGACGAGCAGTACTTC
TRBJ1-4,NA,TRBV11-2,NA,CASSSPRQGGKLFF,TGTGCCAGCAGCTCACCCCGCCAGGGCGGAAAACTGTTTTTT
TRBJ2-3,TRBD1,TRBV5-4,once,CASSLRTGWDTQYF,TGTGCCAGCAGCTTACGGACAGGGTGGGATACGCAGTATTTT
TRBJ1-2,NA,TRBV2,NA,CASDSSGYTF,TGTGCCAGCGATAGTAGCGGCTACACCTTC
TRBJ2-1,TRBD2,TRBV7-9,NA,CASSSYSGGEQFF,TGTGCCAGCAGCTCATATTCGGGAGGTGAGCAGTTCTTC
TRBJ1-5,NA,TRBV6-5,NA,CASSYSRTVQPQHF,TGTGCCAGCAGTTACTCCCGGACAGTCCAGCCCCAGCATTTT
TRBJ1-1,NA,TRBV4-3,NA,CASSQGSGAVNTEAFF,TGCGCCAGCAGCCAAGGCTCAGGGGCCGTGAACACTGAAGCTTTCTTT